The 5 T cell receptor beta chains given below trace back to one sample, sequenced in a study of blood T cell repertoires in COVID-19. The method was immunoSEQ multiplex PCR; TCRdb's version includes in-frame clones alone and lacks a portion of them. The table includes about 190,000 clones, over 80% detected once. Material for sequencing was peripheral blood. These receptors were collected from a woman aged 55-69 years with COVID-19, enrolled during active disease.

This clone is a singleton in its sample. This chain connects TRBV9 to TRBJ1-1, with 8 bases matching TRBD1. The V and J ends lost 0 bases and 3 bases, in that order; junction bases with no gene match: 7. CDR1 and CDR2 from the germline V gene are SGDLS and YYNGEE. The CDR3 extends over 16 amino acids. The CDR3 DNA is TGTGCCAGCAGCGTAGATCCAGGGGGCCGGGACACTGAAGCTTTCTTT. Its translation is CASSVDPGGRDTEAFF.

V is TRBV4-2 and J is TRBJ1-4; the D is unclear. Trimming removed 7 bases from V and 8 bases from J, with 14 bases in between. CDR1 LGHNA and CDR2 YNFKEQ come from the germline V gene. This CDR3 region has 13 residues. CDR3 DNA: TGTGCCAGCAATCAGGATTTGGGCGAAAAACTGTTTTTT. Protein sequence: CASNQDLGEKLFF.

This clone appeared a few times. V usage is TRBV19 and J usage is TRBJ1-1; D remains ambiguous. The V end was cut by 2 bases, the J end by 5 bases, with 12 bases between. This CDR3 region has 14 residues. Germline V CDR1 and CDR2: LNHDA, SQIVND (reference sequence). In DNA, the CDR3 is TGTGCCAGTAGTATACGGCCGGGTAAGACTGAAGCTTTCTTT. Translated: CASSIRPGKTEAFF.

V is TRBV6-5 and J is TRBJ1-6, with D maybe TRBD1 (6 bases). This CDR3 spans 14 amino acids. Trimming left V 7 bases short and J 6 bases short, with 13 bases between. The germline CDR1 and CDR2 sequences are MNHEY and SVGAGI. The CDR3, as DNA: TGTGCCAGCAAAGCCGGGACAATTAATTCACCCCTCCACTTT. Protein sequence: CASKAGTINSPLHF.

This clone was detected a few times. V is TRBV10-2 and J is TRBJ2-7; possible D gene TRBD2, 6 bases. Germline lookup yields CDR1 WSHSY and CDR2 SAAADI. Trimming took off 4 bases at V and 9 bases at J, with 22 bases between the two ends. There are 15 residues in the CDR3. This CDR3 is CASSAGTATLAGQYV. Written as DNA, the CDR3 is TGCGCCAGCAGTGCTGGGACTGCTACCTTGGCCGGGCAGTACGTC.